This TCR beta chain was profiled in a study of shared clonotypes between healthy human individuals. At the level of the study: Each donor's CD8 memory used one plate, CD8 naive two, each CD4 subset three.

The protocol was immunoSEQ multiplex PCR, while the TCRdb copy is restricted to in-frame clones and leaves out a portion. Of about 2 million clones in the sample, roughly 95% are singletons; the top ten hold around 1.1%. The study, taken as a whole, reports: The sharing of about 5.3% of naive CD4 clonotypes was seen across a handful of donors.

Regarding this clone: The antigen remains unidentified. The sample has other DNA sequences that encode this CDR3 too.

Trimming took 0 bases from V and 2 from J, leaving 6 bases between them. Per germline, CDR1 SGDLS and CDR2 YYNGEE. The CDR3 has 13 residues. Terminally differentiated effector memory CD45RA+ cells were excluded by CCR7 positive selection of CD45RO-negative cells. The TCR originated in a young man in good health. The chain has TRBV9 and TRBJ2-7; D call uncertain. Sequenced input: naive CD8+ T cells sorted from blood. The CDR3 coding sequence is TGTGCCAGCAGCGTAGATGGAACCTACGAGCAGTACTTC. It yields the protein CASSVDGTYEQYF.